This entry is about one T cell receptor (beta chain). Its cognate antigen is unknown. A single base is all that separates this from a far larger clone, so a read error is likely. The data are from a study of identifying expanded T cells in peripheral blood. Broader study findings: Across healthy donors, higher total template counts meant significantly greater roughly two-week count variance. Over approximately two and four weeks, about 17 and 20 clones changed, versus around 1.2 between replicates.

Germline loops: CDR1 SGHTA, CDR2 FQGNSA. Trimming shortened V by 4 bases and J by 3 bases, and 0 bases separated the two germline ends. This CDR3 has 10 amino acids. Sequenced by immunoSEQ multiplex PCR; TCRdb stores in-frame clones only, minus some. There are roughly 100,000 clones in the sample; approximately 90% occur only once, and approximately 16% lies in the top ten. The receptor's source is a person aged 18 to 75 in good health. Material: blood. This chain connects TRBV7-2 to TRBJ1-2; D call uncertain. The CDR3 reads CASSYYGYTF. Here the CDR3 DNA reads TGTGCCAGCAGCTACTATGGCTACACCTTC.